The 11 T cell receptor beta chains below come from one sample, sequenced in a study of cytomegalovirus exposure and HLA in healthy donors. Profiling relied on immunoSEQ multiplex PCR, and the TCRdb table lists in-frame clones only, not all of them. The repertoire holds tens of thousands of clones, with approximately 94% as singletons. The sequenced sample was PBMCs. All receptors come from a man aged 18 to 35 in good health and CMV-seropositive.

This chain connects TRBV6-6 to TRBJ1-5; TRBD1 is a possible D gene (5 bases). Germline CDR1 is MNHNY and CDR2 is SVGAGI (reference sequence). Trimming removed 6 bases at V and 6 bases at J, with 12 bases between. There are 13 residues in the CDR3. The CDR3: CASSLRAGQPQHF. The CDR3 DNA reads as TGTGCCAGCAGCCTCAGGGCCGGTCAGCCCCAGCATTTT.

The chain couples TRBV5-1 to TRBJ2-5, with TRBD2 matching over 7 bases. The V gene end was trimmed by 0 bases and the J gene end by 0 bases; junction bases not matched to a gene: 2. From germline, CDR1 is SGHRS and CDR2 YFSETQ. CDR3 length: 15 amino acids. The CDR3 DNA reads TGCGCCAGCAGCTTGGGGGGAGGGAACCAAGAGACCCAGTACTTC. This encodes CASSLGGGNQETQYF.

This clone appeared once. The chain recombines TRBV4-2 with TRBJ2-5; D remains ambiguous. The germline V gene has CDR1 LGHNA and CDR2 YNFKEQ. V was trimmed by 6 bases and J by 0 bases, leaving 5 bases between them. This CDR3 comprises 12 residues. The CDR3 loop is CASRGYQETQYF. The CDR3 DNA reads TGTGCCAGCAGGGGCTACCAAGAGACCCAGTACTTC.

The chain combines TRBV28 with TRBJ1-4; 9 bases agree with TRBD1. The ends lost 8 bases at V and 8 bases at J; junction bases unmatched: 9. This CDR3 has 14 residues. Germline V CDR1 and CDR2: MDHEN, SYDVKM. The DNA for the CDR3 is TGTGCCAGCGGGGAACAGGGGGCAGACGAAAAACTGTTTTTT. This codes for CASGEQGADEKLFF.

The chain combines TRBV30 with TRBJ1-4, with 7 nucleotides matching TRBD1. The CDR3 is made up of 16 amino acids. With 2 bases clipped from V and 0 bases from J, the junction kept 6 bases outside the gene matches. Germline V gene lookup returns CDR1 GTSNPN and CDR2 SVGIG (reference sequence). The CDR3 protein is CAWSIDRVPTNEKLFF. CDR3 DNA sequence: TGTGCCTGGAGTATCGACAGGGTTCCAACTAATGAAAAACTGTTTTTT.

This clone was observed a single time. The chain couples TRBV7-2 to TRBJ2-1, with 11 bases that match TRBD2. V dropped 1 base and J dropped 4; count of bases not matched to a gene: 6. There are 17 residues in the CDR3. Germline V gene lookup returns CDR1 SGHTA and CDR2 FQGNSA. This chain's CDR3 is CASSLEVAGGPYNEQFF. In nucleotides, the CDR3 is TGTGCCAGCAGCTTAGAAGTAGCGGGGGGGCCTTACAATGAGCAGTTCTTC.

CDR3 nucleotides: TGTGCCTGGAGCCCACTAGCGGGGGTCAATGAGCAGTTCTTC. Translating it yields CAWSPLAGVNEQFF. This sequence joins TRBV30 and TRBJ2-1; 11 bases align to TRBD2. This CDR3 spans 14 amino acids. Germline CDR1 and CDR2: GTSNPN and SVGIG (reference sequence). Trimming at V came to 3 bases and at J to 6 bases, leaving 4 bases not matched to a gene. Full variable domain (missing parts from reference TRBV30 and TRBJ2-1): SQTIHQWPATLVQPVGSPLSLECTVEGTSNPNLYWYRQAAGRGLQLLFYSVGIGQISSEVPQNLSASRPQDRQFILSSKKLLLSDSGFYLCAWSPLAGVNEQFFGPGTRLTVL.

The rearrangement links TRBV28 to TRBJ2-3, with D possibly being TRBD2 (5 bases). V lost 8 bases, J lost 1 base, and 13 bases lay in between. This CDR3 contains 14 residues. Germline V gene data show CDR1 as MDHEN and CDR2 as SYDVKM. The CDR3 DNA is TGTGCCAGCCAAGCGGCGGGCGGCACAGATACGCAGTATTTT. It encodes CASQAAGGTDTQYF.

The chain carries TRBV6-1 and TRBJ2-7, with 9 bases identical to TRBD2. The length of the CDR3 is 13 residues. Germline V gene sequence: CDR1 MNHNS, CDR2 SASEGT. V was pared by 8 bases and J by 6 bases, with 8 bases of the junction left unmatched. This chain's CDR3 is CASGGGRALEQYF. In nucleotides, the CDR3 is TGTGCCAGCGGGGGCGGGAGGGCACTCGAGCAGTACTTC.

The CDR3 DNA reads as TGTGCCAGCTCACCGGCGGGGCAGCACGAGCAGTACTTC. It specifies CASSPAGQHEQYF. The chain combines TRBV18 with TRBJ2-7, with TRBD2 as a possible D gene (6 bases). This CDR3 contains 13 residues. Germline-derived CDR1 and CDR2 are KGHSH and LQKENI. V was clipped by 3 bases and J by 5 bases, with 11 bases between them.

A remark on this clone: A much larger clone lies a single base off, so this may be a read error. The sample contains more than one DNA sequence encoding this CDR3. This rearrangement joins TRBV2 to TRBJ1-1; perhaps TRBD1 as D (6 bases). This CDR3 spans 13 amino acids. V lost 3 bases, J lost 1 base, and 6 bases lay in between. CDR1 and CDR2 from the germline V gene are SNHLY and FYNNEI. CDR3 coding DNA: TGTGCCAGCAGTGACAGGGGGAACACTGAAGCTTTCTTT. It translates to CASSDRGNTEAFF.